The next 18 T cell receptor beta chains were all read from a single sample in a study of T cell responses to AZD1222 COVID-19 vaccine. The assay was immunoSEQ multiplex PCR, and TCRdb's table has in-frame clones only and misses some. Here the sample spans 95,000 to 150,000 clones, over 80% being singletons. This specimen consisted of peripheral blood, obtained on day 0 of AZD1222 vaccination. The receptors shown here come from an adult in good health.

V is TRBV5-4 and J is TRBJ1-2; perhaps TRBD1 as D (6 bases). CDR1 and CDR2 from the germline V gene are SGHNT and YYREEE (reference sequence). This CDR3 has 14 amino acids. V was cut by 5 bases and J by 2 bases, with 13 bases left in between. In nucleotides, the CDR3 is TGTGCCAGCAGGTCGGGGGGCCAAAACTATGGCTACACCTTC. Its translation: CASRSGGQNYGYTF.

The chain couples TRBV3-1 (or the pseudogene TRBV3-2) to TRBJ2-1; no clear D gene. In germline, CDR1 is LGHDT, CDR2 YNNKEL (reference sequence). The CDR3 totals 15 residues. Deletions cut 0 bases from V and 4 bases from J, with 10 bases between. For the CDR3, the DNA is TGTGCCAGCAGCCAAGATCAATACTTTTACAATGAGCAGTTCTTC. This encodes CASSQDQYFYNEQFF.

This clone was observed once. The V and J genes are TRBV19 and TRBJ1-2, with TRBD1 matching 7 bases. This CDR3 has 14 amino acids. V was clipped by 7 bases and J by 0 bases; unmatched bases: 5. Germline loops: CDR1 LNHDA, CDR2 SQIVND (reference sequence). The CDR3 bases are TGTGCCAGTAATGGGGACAGAGCTAACTATGGCTACACCTTC. The encoded protein is CASNGDRANYGYTF.

The count of this clone is one. The rearrangement uses TRBV28 and TRBJ2-5, with 7 nucleotides matching TRBD2. The CDR3 loop spans 16 amino acids. Germline V gene sequence: CDR1 MDHEN, CDR2 SYDVKM. V trimming: 5 bases; J trimming: 0 bases; junction bases outside the gene matches: 9. For the CDR3, the DNA is TGTGCCAGCAGTCTTGGTGGCGGGAGTTACCAAGAGACCCAGTACTTC. Its translation is CASSLGGGSYQETQYF.

Written as DNA, the CDR3 is TGTGCCACCGGCGGGCTAACGAACAATGAGCAGTTCTTC. Amino acids: CATGGLTNNEQFF. This sequence joins TRBV10-3 and TRBJ2-1, with a tentative D call TRBD2 (5 bases). Germline V gene lookup returns CDR1 ENHRY and CDR2 SYGVKD. The CDR3 covers 13 residues. The V and J ends lost 10 bases and 5 bases respectively, with 15 bases between them.

The chain recombines TRBV19 with TRBJ2-2, with a weak D call TRBD1 (6 bases). This CDR3 has 18 amino acids. In germline, CDR1 is LNHDA, CDR2 SQIVND (reference sequence). Deletions cut 6 bases from V and 2 bases from J, with 22 bases between. This CDR3 reads CASSSENMWGRNTGELFF. The CDR3 coding sequence is TGTGCCAGTAGCAGTGAGAACATGTGGGGGCGAAACACCGGGGAGCTGTTTTTT.

This clone was picked up one time. V usage is TRBV27 and J usage is TRBJ2-3, with D perhaps matching TRBD2 (6 bases). Trimming pared 6 bases from V and 0 bases from J, leaving 22 bases between. Germline assignment: CDR1 MNHEY and CDR2 SMNVEV (reference sequence). This CDR3 has 18 amino acids. The chain's CDR3 is CASSTRVGGRISTDTQYF. The CDR3 nucleotides read TGTGCCAGCAGCACCCGGGTGGGGGGAAGAATCAGCACAGATACGCAGTATTTT.

The CDR3 nucleotides are TGTGCCAGCAGGGGCCTTATGAGGAACACTGAAGCTTTCTTT. Protein: CASRGLMRNTEAFF. The rearrangement uses TRBV6-5 and TRBJ1-1; D is unclear. There are 14 residues in the CDR3. CDR1 and CDR2 from the germline V gene are MNHEY and SVGAGI. Trimming pared 6 bases from V and 1 base from J, leaving 12 bases between.

V usage is TRBV9 and J usage is TRBJ2-1; D remains unclear. Trimming stripped 0 bases from V and 9 bases from J, with 10 bases between. Germline CDR1 SGDLS, CDR2 YYNGEE. The CDR3 totals 13 residues. The CDR3: CASSVAQTGEQFF. The CDR3 coding sequence is TGTGCCAGCAGCGTAGCGCAGACCGGTGAGCAGTTCTTC.

The chain carries TRBV5-1 and TRBJ2-7; possibly TRBD1 for D (6 bases). Germline V lookup: CDR1 SGHRS, CDR2 YFSETQ. Between the trimmed V and J ends, which lost 2 bases and 4 bases, there was a span of 13 bases. This CDR3 contains 14 residues. CDR3 in amino acids: CASSLQGVRYEQYF. In DNA form, the CDR3 reads TGCGCCAGCAGCTTACAGGGTGTTAGATACGAGCAGTACTTC.

The chain links TRBV27 to TRBJ1-5; possibly TRBD1 for D (5 bases). The CDR3 extends over 14 amino acids. V was shortened by 3 bases and J by 0 bases, with 6 bases between the two germline ends. The germline CDR1 and CDR2 sequences are MNHEY and SMNVEV (reference sequence). The CDR3 nucleotides are TGTGCCAGCAGTTTGACAGTTAGCAATCAGCCCCAGCATTTT. Its translation is CASSLTVSNQPQHF.

This sequence joins TRBV4-1 and TRBJ2-1; 7 bases are a match to TRBD1. This CDR3 region has 13 residues. Looked up from germline, CDR1 is MGHRA and CDR2 is YSYEKL. V gave up 4 bases and J gave up 6 bases; unmatched junction bases: 3. The CDR3 region has the DNA TGCGCCAGCAGCCGAACAGGGGTCAATGAGCAGTTCTTC. Translation: CASSRTGVNEQFF.

V usage is TRBV5-5 and J usage is TRBJ1-1; D gene ambiguous. Trimming stripped 0 bases from V and 8 bases from J, with 14 bases between. This CDR3 has 14 amino acids. The germline V gene has CDR1 SGHKS and CDR2 YYEKEE (reference sequence). The CDR3 here is CASSLEGHPQEAFF. CDR3 DNA sequence: TGTGCCAGCAGCTTGGAGGGCCATCCACAGGAAGCTTTCTTT.

The chain links TRBV30 to TRBJ1-3; possibly TRBD1 for D (5 bases). V was shortened by 0 bases and J by 0 bases, with 9 bases between the two germline ends. Per germline, CDR1 GTSNPN and CDR2 SVGIG (reference sequence). The CDR3 has 15 residues. The CDR3 DNA sequence: TGTGCCTGGAGTGTACGCAGGGTCTCTGGAAACACCATATATTTT. Translating gives CAWSVRRVSGNTIYF. The full variable domain, completed using reference TRBV30 and TRBJ1-3, is SQTIHQWPATLVQPVGSPLSLECTVEGTSNPNLYWYRQAAGRGLQLLFYSVGIGQISSEVPQNLSASRPQDRQFILSSKKLLLSDSGFYLCAWSVRRVSGNTIYFGEGSWLTVV.

This clone was counted once. The chain links TRBV7-2 to TRBJ1-6; D might be TRBD1 (5 bases). V gave up 4 bases and J gave up 9 bases, with 22 bases separating them. CDR1 and CDR2 from the germline V gene are SGHTA and FQGNSA. This CDR3 comprises 17 residues. The CDR3 DNA is TGTGCCAGCAGCTCCCTAATCCGGGGACCAAGGGGTTCACCCCTCCACTTT. It codes for CASSSLIRGPRGSPLHF.

This chain connects TRBV27 to TRBJ1-5, with D possibly TRBD1 on 5 matching bases. The ends were cut back, 3 bases at V and 4 bases at J, with 13 bases in the middle. Germline assignment: CDR1 MNHEY and CDR2 SMNVEV (reference sequence). CDR3 length: 15 residues. The DNA of the CDR3 is TGTGCCAGCAGTTTTTTGCAGGGACTGAATCAGCCCCAGCATTTT. Translation gives CASSFLQGLNQPQHF.

CDR3 nucleotides: TGTGCCACAACCGGACAGGGGCTCACCGGGGAGCTGTTTTTT. This gives the protein CATTGQGLTGELFF. The rearrangement uses TRBV24-1 and TRBJ2-2; 9 nucleotides align to TRBD1. The CDR3 is made up of 14 amino acids. Germline-derived CDR1 and CDR2 are KGHDR and SFDVKD. Losses at the gene ends were 10 bases for V and 4 bases for J; bases not matched to a gene: 6.

The genes are TRBV19 and TRBJ2-1, with D tentatively TRBD2 (6 bases). The CDR3 runs to 16 residues. Per the germline V gene, CDR1 is LNHDA and CDR2 is SQIVND (reference sequence). V lost 5 bases, J lost 7 bases, and 21 bases lay in between. CDR3 coding DNA: TGTGCCAGTAGTGTCGCGTTCGGGAGCGGTGTTAATGAGCAGTTCTTC. Residues: CASSVAFGSGVNEQFF. Combining the CDR3 with reference TRBV19 and TRBJ2-1 gives the whole variable domain DGGITQSPKYLFRKEGQNVTLSCEQNLNHDAMYWYRQDPGQGLRLIYYSQIVNDFQKGDIAEGYSVSREKKESFPLTVTSAQKNPTAFYLCASSVAFGSGVNEQFFGPGTRLTVL.